Listed here are 8 T cell receptor beta chains from one sample, sequenced in a study of blood T cell repertoires in COVID-19. The protocol was immunoSEQ multiplex PCR, while the TCRdb copy is restricted to in-frame clones and leaves out a portion. The sample lists 90,000 to 120,000 clones, about four fifths seen once, with more than 4% in the top ten. The sample comprised peripheral blood. The receptors were gathered from a man in his 70s with acute or convalescent COVID-19.

This clone has just one count. Other DNA sequences within the sample encode an identical CDR3. CDR3 in DNA: TGTGCCAGCAGTCCCGGAGGGAGCTACGAGCAGTACTTC. It translates to CASSPGGSYEQYF. The V and J genes are TRBV11-3 and TRBJ2-7, with TRBD2 as a possible D gene (6 bases). Germline CDR1 and CDR2: SGHNT and YENEEA. Trimming stripped 6 bases from V and 3 bases from J, with 12 bases between. The CDR3 is 13 amino acids.

This sequence joins TRBV19 and TRBJ2-2; 10 bases line up with TRBD2. Trimming cost V 5 bases and J 7 bases; bases outside gene matches: 10. This CDR3 is 16 amino acids long. Germline loops: CDR1 LNHDA, CDR2 SQIVND (reference sequence). CDR3 in amino acids: CASSLRAGGLIGELFF. CDR3 bases: TGTGCCAGTAGTCTCCGAGCGGGGGGGCTTATCGGGGAGCTGTTTTTT.

This chain joins TRBV5-5 and TRBJ2-3; perhaps TRBD2 as D (7 bases). The CDR3 is made up of 16 amino acids. V was pared by 2 bases and J by 3 bases, with 16 bases between. CDR1 and CDR2 (germline): SGHKS, YYEKEE (reference sequence). CDR3 coding DNA: TGTGCCAGCAGCTTTTCCGGGGGGCTCGGGACAGATACGCAGTATTTT. It specifies CASSFSGGLGTDTQYF.

The chain joins TRBV2 to TRBJ1-1, with D perhaps TRBD1 (5 bases). Germline CDR1 SNHLY, CDR2 FYNNEI. V was cut by 7 bases and J by 1 base, with 10 bases left in between. This CDR3 contains 13 residues. CDR3 DNA: TGTGCCAGCACGTTTCAGGGGAACACTGAAGCTTTCTTT. Encoded protein: CASTFQGNTEAFF.

The chain employs TRBV3-1 (or the pseudogene TRBV3-2) and TRBJ2-6; tentatively, D is TRBD1 (5 bases). The ends were cut back, 0 bases at V and 4 bases at J, with 7 bases in the middle. Germline lookup yields CDR1 LGHDT and CDR2 YNNKEL (reference sequence). The CDR3 length is 15 residues. The CDR3 loop is CASSQEGVGANVLTF. As DNA, the CDR3 is TGTGCCAGCAGCCAAGAAGGGGTCGGGGCCAACGTCCTGACTTTC.

V usage is TRBV3-1 (or the pseudogene TRBV3-2) and J usage is TRBJ1-2; 8 bases are a match to TRBD1. Germline CDR1 is LGHDT and CDR2 is YNNKEL (reference sequence). The CDR3 length is 18 residues. V gave up 1 base and J gave up 7 bases; unmatched junction bases: 17. This chain's CDR3 is CASSQGTGRAMGSRGYTF. The CDR3, as DNA: TGTGCCAGCAGCCAAGGGACAGGGAGGGCTATGGGATCTCGTGGCTACACCTTC.

J is TRBJ2-3 and V is TRBV5-1; TRBD2 might be the D (6 bases). Germline V gene data show CDR1 as SGHRS and CDR2 as YFSETQ. This CDR3 spans 12 amino acids. V lost 5 bases and J lost 6, with 10 bases in between. CDR3 nucleotides: TGCGCCAGCAGAGGGAGCGGGGATACGCAGTATTTT. As protein: CASRGSGDTQYF. Filled out from reference TRBV5-1 and TRBJ2-3, the complete variable domain reads KAGVTQTPRYLIKTRGQQVTLSCSPISGHRSVSWYQQTPGQGLQFLFEYFSETQRNKGNFPGRFSGRQFSNSRSEMNVSTLELGDSALYLCASRGSGDTQYFGPGTRLTVL.

The chain combines TRBV5-6 with TRBJ2-5; possibly TRBD2 for D (7 bases). Germline CDR1 reads SGHDT; CDR2 reads YYEEEE. The CDR3 has 12 amino acids. Trimming left V 8 bases short and J 2 bases short, with 10 bases between. The DNA for the CDR3 is TGTGCCAGTGGGGGGGCGCAAGAGACCCAGTACTTC. It is translated as CASGGAQETQYF.